This TCR beta chain was sequenced for a study of OX40 agonist ivuxolimab in advanced cancers. General study points: Averaging showed that CD8+ T cells had more expanded clones than CD4+ did.

As for this clone: Its target is unknown.

Libraries were prepared by immunoSEQ multiplex PCR; TCRdb keeps only in-frame clonotypes and omits some of them. The data hold tens of thousands of clones, with around nine tenths observed a single time. There are 16 residues in the CDR3. J was trimmed by 0 bases and V by 4 bases; bases with no gene match: 9. This TCR came from an adult with an advanced solid tumor such as melanoma, head and neck, liver or kidney cancer. Material: CD4+ or CD8+ T cells sorted from blood, obtained in a trial of the OX40 agonist ivuxolimab. This chain joins TRBV23-1 and TRBJ2-7; 7 bases align to TRBD1. TRBV23-1 is filed as an ORF, its function uncertain. DNA for the CDR3: TGCGCCAGCAGTCGCCTGAGGGGGCACTGCTCCTACGAGCAGTACTTC. The encoded protein is CASSRLRGHCSYEQYF.